The source of this T cell receptor beta chain is a study of T cell responses to AZD1222 COVID-19 vaccine. Points from the study as a whole: At study baseline, merely several AZD1222 recipients were seropositive.

Note on this clone: No antigen is known for it.

Germline V gene lookup returns CDR1 LGHNA and CDR2 YNFKEQ. This CDR3 spans 16 amino acids. With 5 bases removed from V and 3 bases from J, the gap between germline ends came to 20 bases. Data came from immunoSEQ multiplex PCR; TCRdb stores just in-frame clones and leaves some out. The data show 85,000 to 95,000 clones, 89% seen once. The sequence was collected from an adult who received the AZD1222 COVID-19 vaccine. The chain links TRBV4-2 to TRBJ2-7; tentatively, D is TRBD2 (5 bases). Here the sequenced sample was peripheral blood, taken 28 days after the second AZD1222 dose. The CDR3 region has the DNA TGTGCCAGCAGCTCAAGTGCGGGCGGAAGGGACTACGAGCAGTACTTC. Its protein product is CASSSSAGGRDYEQYF.